This T cell receptor (beta chain) was obtained from a study of T cells in Graves' hyperthyroidism and ophthalmopathy. Whole-study results and caveats: Median prediction lead before ophthalmopathy onset was 6 to 8 months with the model.

Not enrolled were patients with uncontrolled infection, other autoimmune disease, pregnancy or lactation. Based on clinical symptoms, serum thyroxine and TRAb, thyroid ultrasound and orbital computed tomography, diagnoses were reached. About this clonotype itself: Its antigen is unidentified.

It was RNA transcripts that yielded the amplified TCR beta CDR3 regions. The TCR CDR3 was amplified in a first-round RT-PCR using the HTBI primer set. TCRdb re-analysed the multiplex PCR reads in MiXCR, keeping a single row per CDR3 protein. The data hold approximately 30,000 distinct CDR3 sequences, with 52% observed a single time. The specimen sequenced was blood. This clonotype was sampled from a woman aged 40 to 55 with Graves' ophthalmopathy.

The CDR3 sequence is CASSRQGSYEQYF. DNA of the CDR3: TGTGCCAGCAGCCGACAGGGCTCCTACGAGCAGTACTTC. This chain connects TRBV6-2 or TRBV6-3 to TRBJ2-7; 7 bases agree with TRBD1. This CDR3 is built from 13 residues. J gave up 0 bases and V 6 bases, and 2 bases lay outside the gene matches. The germline gives CDR1 MNHEY, CDR2 SVGEGT.